The 3 T cell receptor beta chains listed next were all sequenced from one sample in a study of T cell responses to AZD1222 COVID-19 vaccine. Profiling relied on immunoSEQ multiplex PCR, and the TCRdb table lists in-frame clones only, not all of them. The data hold 120,000 or so clones, with around 90% observed a single time. Sequencing used peripheral blood, obtained 28 days after the second AZD1222 dose. All receptors derive from an adult who received the AZD1222 COVID-19 vaccine.

The chain carries TRBV29-1 and TRBJ1-4; D unresolved. V lost 4 bases to trimming and J lost 4 bases, with 10 bases between them. CDR1 is SQVTM, CDR2 ANQGSEA, per germline. The CDR3 contains 13 residues. As DNA, the CDR3 is TGCAGCGTTGTGTGGGGTAGTAATGAAAAACTGTTTTTT. This gives the protein CSVVWGSNEKLFF.

This CDR3 is CASSPPESGRQPQHF. For the CDR3, the DNA is TGTGCCAGCTCACCTCCTGAGTCAGGAAGGCAGCCCCAGCATTTT. J is TRBJ1-5 and V is TRBV18; D ambiguous. The CDR3 is 15 residues long. V was trimmed by 3 bases and J by 7 bases, leaving 16 bases between them. Looked up from germline, CDR1 is KGHSH and CDR2 is LQKENI.

This chain uses TRBV27 with TRBJ2-3; D is perhaps TRBD2 (6 bases). V shed 2 bases and J shed 2 bases, with 11 bases lying between them. Germline loops: CDR1 MNHEY, CDR2 SMNVEV (reference sequence). There are 15 residues in the CDR3. CDR3 residues: CASSLGWGDTDTQYF. The DNA of the CDR3 is TGTGCCAGCAGTTTAGGGTGGGGGGACACAGATACGCAGTATTTT.